Following are 10 T cell receptor beta chains from one sample sequenced in a study of post-analysis software for immune sequencing data. Notes on the study in general: Included in a set of roughly five TRBV segments more frequent in patients than controls were TRBV5-6, TRBV5-1 and TRBV20-1.

The TCR beta cDNA libraries carried unique molecular identifiers. One entry per CDR3 protein results from TCRdb running MiXCR on the PCR reads. The repertoire has hundreds of thousands of distinct CDR3 sequences, 30% of them found once; the top ten carry about 0.5%. Which antigens these TCRs recognize remains unknown. Sequencing used blood. All receptors derive from a girl aged 10 to 17 with multiple sclerosis.

This clonotype has a handful of counts. The chain couples TRBV12-3 or TRBV12-4 to TRBJ2-7; weak D call: TRBD2 (5 bases). V lost 6 bases to trimming and J lost 0 bases, with 9 bases between them. The CDR3 runs to 13 residues. The CDR3 DNA reads as TGTGCCAGCAGGGACTCAAGCTCCTACGAGCAGTACTTC. Residues: CASRDSSSYEQYF.

CDR3 loop: CASSVGVAGATYNEQFF. The DNA of the CDR3 is TGTGCCAGCAGCGTAGGAGTGGCGGGGGCGACTTACAATGAGCAGTTCTTC. This chain links TRBV9 with TRBJ2-1, with a weak D call TRBD2 (7 bases). CDR3 size: 17 residues. Trimming stripped 0 bases from V and 4 bases from J, with 17 bases between. Germline V gene lookup returns CDR1 SGDLS and CDR2 YYNGEE.

Comment on this clonotype: The junction departs from the called germline gene at one end, perhaps through a read error. V and J are TRBV12-3 or TRBV12-4 and TRBJ2-3; D gene uncertain. The CDR3 runs 13 residues. The CDR3 DNA sequence: TGTGCCCGCAGCCGAGACCACACAGATACGCAGTATTTT. This codes for CARSRDHTDTQYF.

This rearrangement joins TRBV7-9 to TRBJ2-4; D not resolved. This CDR3 has 15 amino acids. Germline CDR1 and CDR2: SEHNR and FQNEAQ (reference sequence). The V and J ends lost 1 base and 2 bases respectively, with 9 bases between them. Here the CDR3 reads CASSLGGTPKNIQYF. The DNA for the CDR3 is TGTGCCAGCAGCTTAGGCGGAACTCCCAAAAACATTCAGTACTTC.

This clonotype was recorded a few times. The V and J genes are TRBV3-1 and TRBJ2-5, with D perhaps TRBD1 (5 bases). The CDR3 covers 16 residues. Germline values: CDR1 LGHDT, CDR2 YNNKEL (reference sequence). V dropped 6 bases and J dropped 1 base, with 18 bases sitting between them. Here the CDR3 reads CASSPTILTVQETQYF. DNA of the CDR3: TGTGCCAGCAGTCCTACTATTCTGACAGTCCAAGAGACCCAGTACTTC.

The chain couples TRBV3-1 to TRBJ2-1; TRBD1 is a possible D gene (5 bases). The CDR3 runs 16 residues. V lost 0 bases and J lost 3, with 12 bases in between. Germline loops: CDR1 LGHDT, CDR2 YNNKEL (reference sequence). The CDR3 region has the DNA TGTGCCAGCAGCCAAGATCGGGCAGGGTTCTACAATGAGCAGTTCTTC. Amino acids: CASSQDRAGFYNEQFF.

On this clonotype itself: The germline gene is not matched at one end of the junction; a read error may be the cause. The chain combines TRBV29-1 with TRBJ2-1; D is uncertain. CDR3 size: 13 residues. CDR1 and CDR2 (germline): SQVTM, ANQGSEA. The CDR3 DNA reads TGCAGCTTTCCCGGGCGCGGCTACAATGAGCGGTTCTTC. Translating gives CSFPGRGYNERFF.

This clonotype was seen a few times. This chain uses TRBV7-8 with TRBJ2-2; 8 bases are a match to TRBD1. The V gene end was trimmed by 2 bases and the J gene end by 6 bases; junction bases not matched to a gene: 11. This CDR3 spans 17 amino acids. CDR1 and CDR2 (germline): SGHVS, FQNEAQ. This chain's CDR3 is CASSLSVQGARPGELFF. CDR3 nucleotide sequence: TGTGCCAGCAGCTTAAGCGTCCAGGGGGCGCGTCCCGGGGAGCTGTTTTTT.

This clonotype was observed a few times. The J gene is TRBJ2-3, the V gene TRBV4-3, with unresolved D. The germline V gene has CDR1 LGHNA and CDR2 YSLEER. CDR3 length equals 15 residues. Deletions cut 1 base from V and 1 base from J, with 9 bases between. The chain's CDR3 is CASSQVYPGTDTQYF. The CDR3 bases are TGCGCCAGCAGCCAAGTCTACCCCGGCACAGATACGCAGTATTTT.

The CDR3 loop reads CASSFPVSRGGEQYF. The CDR3 DNA follows: TGTGCCAGCAGCTTTCCGGTCAGTAGGGGGGGCGAGCAGTACTTC. The rearrangement uses TRBV7-9 and TRBJ2-7; a possible D gene is TRBD2 (7 bases). CDR1 and CDR2 (germline): SEHNR, FQNEAQ (reference sequence). The CDR3 is made up of 15 amino acids. Trimming cost V 3 bases and J 6 bases, with 18 bases left between them.